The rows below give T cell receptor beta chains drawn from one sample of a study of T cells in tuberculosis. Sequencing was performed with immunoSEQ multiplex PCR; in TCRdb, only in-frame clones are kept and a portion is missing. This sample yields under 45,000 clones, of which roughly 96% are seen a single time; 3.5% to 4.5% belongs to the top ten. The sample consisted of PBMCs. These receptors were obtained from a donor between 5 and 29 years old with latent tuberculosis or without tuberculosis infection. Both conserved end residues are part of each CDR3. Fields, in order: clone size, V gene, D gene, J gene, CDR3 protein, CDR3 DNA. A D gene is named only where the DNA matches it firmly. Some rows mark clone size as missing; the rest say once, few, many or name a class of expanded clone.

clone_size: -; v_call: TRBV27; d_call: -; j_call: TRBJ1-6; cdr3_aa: CASSPIPPSSYNSPLHF; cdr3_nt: TGTGCCAGCAGTCCCATCCCACCGAGCTCCTATAATTCACCCCTCCACTTT
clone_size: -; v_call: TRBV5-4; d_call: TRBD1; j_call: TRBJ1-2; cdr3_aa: CASSQTGQGEYGYTF; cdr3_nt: TGTGCCAGCAGCCAAACTGGGCAGGGGGAGTATGGCTACACCTTC
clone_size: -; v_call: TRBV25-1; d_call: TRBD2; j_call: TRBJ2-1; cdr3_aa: CASSRVDRVAGGYNEQFF; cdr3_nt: TGTGCCAGCAGCCGCGTCGATCGGGTAGCGGGGGGTTACAATGAGCAGTTCTTC
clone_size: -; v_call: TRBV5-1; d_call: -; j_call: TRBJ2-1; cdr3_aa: CASSPRGENNEQFF; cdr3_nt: TGCGCCAGCAGCCCTCGGGGAGAAAACAATGAGCAGTTCTTC
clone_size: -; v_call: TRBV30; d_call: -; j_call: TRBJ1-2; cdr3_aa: CAWSVGGALMDGYTF; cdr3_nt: TGTGCCTGGAGTGTGGGGGGGGCGCTTATGGATGGCTACACCTTC
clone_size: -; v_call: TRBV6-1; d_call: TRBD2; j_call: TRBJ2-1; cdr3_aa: CASRTSGYNEQFF; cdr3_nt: TGTGCCAGCAGGACTAGCGGGTACAATGAGCAGTTCTTC
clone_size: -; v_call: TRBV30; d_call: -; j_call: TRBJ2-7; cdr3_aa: CAWSVRRTVPNYEQYF; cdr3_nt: TGTGCCTGGAGTGTACGCCGGACAGTTCCAAACTACGAGCAGTACTTC
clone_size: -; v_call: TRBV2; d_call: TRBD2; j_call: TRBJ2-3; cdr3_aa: CASSEKPGLDSDTQYF; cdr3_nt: TGTGCCAGCAGCGAGAAACCGGGACTAGATTCAGATACGCAGTATTTT
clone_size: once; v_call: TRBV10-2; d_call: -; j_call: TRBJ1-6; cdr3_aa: CASSGASQGNAPLHF; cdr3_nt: TGCGCCAGCAGTGGAGCCAGCCAGGGGAATGCACCCCTCCACTTT
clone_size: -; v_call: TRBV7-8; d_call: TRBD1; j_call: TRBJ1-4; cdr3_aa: CASSLDRGNEKLFF; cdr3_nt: TGTGCCAGCAGCCTGGACAGGGGAAATGAAAAACTGTTTTTT
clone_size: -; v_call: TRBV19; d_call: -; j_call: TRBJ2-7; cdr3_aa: CASSATAYEQYF; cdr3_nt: TGTGCCAGTAGTGCCACGGCCTACGAGCAGTACTTC
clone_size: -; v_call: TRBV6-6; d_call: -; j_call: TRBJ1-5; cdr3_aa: CASSPGQRNQPQHF; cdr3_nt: TGTGCCAGCAGTCCGGGACAACGCAATCAGCCCCAGCATTTT
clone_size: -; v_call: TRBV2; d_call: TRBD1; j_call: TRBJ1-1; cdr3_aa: CASSSGGRGRTEAFF; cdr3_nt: TGTGCCAGCAGTAGTGGAGGCAGGGGGCGAACTGAAGCTTTCTTT
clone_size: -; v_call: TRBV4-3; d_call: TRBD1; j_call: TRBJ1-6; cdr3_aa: CASSQRPGTGENSPLHF; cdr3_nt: TGCGCCAGCAGCCAGAGACCTGGGACAGGTGAAAATTCACCCCTCCACTTT
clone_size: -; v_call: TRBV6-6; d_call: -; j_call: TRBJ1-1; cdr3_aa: CASSYQRAEAFF; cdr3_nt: TGTGCCAGCAGTTACCAACGGGCTGAAGCTTTCTTT
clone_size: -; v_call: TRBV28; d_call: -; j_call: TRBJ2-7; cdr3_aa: CASNRAGYPSYEQYF; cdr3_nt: TGTGCCAGCAACCGAGCGGGCTATCCGTCCTACGAGCAGTACTTC
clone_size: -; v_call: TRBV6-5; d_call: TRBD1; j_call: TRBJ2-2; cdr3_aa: CASSRTGGNTGELFF; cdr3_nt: TGTGCCAGCAGCCGGACAGGGGGAAACACCGGGGAGCTGTTTTTT
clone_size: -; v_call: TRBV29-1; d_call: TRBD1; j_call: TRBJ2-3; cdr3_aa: CSVRQGADTQYF; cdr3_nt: TGCAGCGTTCGTCAGGGGGCAGATACGCAGTATTTT
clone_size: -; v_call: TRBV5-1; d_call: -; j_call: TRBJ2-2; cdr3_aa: CASSLLKGDTGELFF; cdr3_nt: TGCGCCAGCAGCTTGCTAAAGGGGGACACCGGGGAGCTGTTTTTT
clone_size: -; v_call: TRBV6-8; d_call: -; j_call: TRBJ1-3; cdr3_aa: CASSEGLEPSSGNTIYF; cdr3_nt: TGTGCCAGCTCGGAGGGATTAGAACCGAGCTCTGGAAACACCATATATTTT
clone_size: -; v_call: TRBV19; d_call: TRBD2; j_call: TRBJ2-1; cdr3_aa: CASSIRLAGVPTVSYNEQFF; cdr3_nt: TGTGCCAGTAGTATACGACTAGCGGGGGTTCCCACTGTCTCCTACAATGAGCAGTTCTTC
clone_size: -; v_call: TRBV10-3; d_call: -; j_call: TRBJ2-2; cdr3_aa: CAISGLANTGELFF; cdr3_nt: TGTGCCATCAGTGGTCTAGCGAACACCGGGGAGCTGTTTTTT
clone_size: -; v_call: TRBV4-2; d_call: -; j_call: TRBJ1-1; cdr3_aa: CASSQERFLGGKNTEAFF; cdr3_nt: TGTGCCAGCAGCCAAGAACGCTTTTTGGGGGGGAAAAACACTGAAGCTTTCTTT
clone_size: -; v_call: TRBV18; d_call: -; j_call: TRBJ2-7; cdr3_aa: CASSHGAGTEQYF; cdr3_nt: TGTGCCAGCTCTCACGGGGCGGGGACCGAGCAGTACTTC
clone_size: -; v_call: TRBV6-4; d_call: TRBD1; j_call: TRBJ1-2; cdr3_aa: CASSDSYRGQGYTF; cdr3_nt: TGTGCCAGCAGTGACTCGTACAGGGGGCAGGGCTACACCTTC
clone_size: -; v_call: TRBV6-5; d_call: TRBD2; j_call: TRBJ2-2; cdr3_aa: CASSYSGGALELFF; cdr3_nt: TGTGCCAGCAGTTATTCCGGGGGGGCTTTGGAGCTGTTTTTT
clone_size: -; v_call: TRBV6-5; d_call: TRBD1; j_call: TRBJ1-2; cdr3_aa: CASSYSDRGHYGYTF; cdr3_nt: TGTGCCAGCAGTTACTCTGACAGGGGCCACTATGGCTACACCTTC
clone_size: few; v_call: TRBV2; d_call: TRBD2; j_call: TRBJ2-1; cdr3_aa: CANEHGTSVGNEQFF; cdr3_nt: TGTGCCAATGAACACGGGACTAGCGTAGGTAATGAGCAGTTCTTC
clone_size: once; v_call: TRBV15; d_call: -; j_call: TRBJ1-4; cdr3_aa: CATSSESEVWSEKLFF; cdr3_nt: TGTGCCACCAGCAGCGAGTCGGAGGTATGGAGTGAAAAACTGTTTTTT
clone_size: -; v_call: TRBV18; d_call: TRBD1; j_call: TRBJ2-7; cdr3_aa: CASSPIKPGQLNSYEQYF; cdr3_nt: TGTGCCAGCTCACCCATCAAACCGGGACAGCTTAACTCCTACGAGCAGTACTTC
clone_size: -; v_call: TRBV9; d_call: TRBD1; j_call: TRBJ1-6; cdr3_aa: CASSPSSGGGNSPLHF; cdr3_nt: TGTGCCAGCAGCCCCAGCTCAGGGGGTGGCAATTCACCCCTCCACTTT
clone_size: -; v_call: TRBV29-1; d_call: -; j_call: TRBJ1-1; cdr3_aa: CSAQASTEAFF; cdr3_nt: TGCAGCGCGCAGGCGTCTACTGAAGCTTTCTTT
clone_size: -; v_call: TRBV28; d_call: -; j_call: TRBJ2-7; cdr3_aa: CASNPFSPGFNKNYEQYF; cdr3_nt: TGTGCCAGCAACCCCTTTTCCCCGGGGTTTAATAAAAACTACGAGCAGTACTTC
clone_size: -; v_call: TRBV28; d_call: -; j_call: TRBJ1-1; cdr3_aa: CASSPLTGHTEAFF; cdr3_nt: TGTGCCAGCAGTCCCCTCACAGGGCACACTGAAGCTTTCTTT
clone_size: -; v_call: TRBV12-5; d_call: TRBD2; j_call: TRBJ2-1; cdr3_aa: CASGHRRSGLAGGISYNEQFF; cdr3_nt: TGTGCTAGTGGACATAGGAGAAGTGGACTAGCGGGGGGGATCTCCTACAATGAGCAGTTCTTC
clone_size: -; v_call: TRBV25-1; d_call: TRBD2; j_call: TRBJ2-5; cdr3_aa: CASSGGGAFQETQYF; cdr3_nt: TGTGCCAGCAGCGGGGGAGGGGCTTTCCAAGAGACCCAGTACTTC
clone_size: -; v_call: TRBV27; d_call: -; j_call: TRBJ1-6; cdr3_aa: CASKGTKNSPLHF; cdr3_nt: TGTGCCAGCAAAGGGACAAAAAATTCACCCCTCCACTTT
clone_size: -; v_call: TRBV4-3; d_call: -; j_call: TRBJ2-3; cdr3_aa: CASSQDDLAPDTQYF; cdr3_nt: TGCGCCAGCAGCCAAGATGACTTAGCCCCCGATACGCAGTATTTT
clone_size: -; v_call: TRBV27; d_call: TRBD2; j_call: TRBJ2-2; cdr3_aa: CASSLGGGRTGELFF; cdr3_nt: TGTGCCAGCAGTTTAGGCGGGGGTAGGACCGGGGAGCTGTTTTTT
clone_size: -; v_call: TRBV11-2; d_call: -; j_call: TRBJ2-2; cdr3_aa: CASSPNTGSGELFF; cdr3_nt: TGTGCCAGCAGCCCGAACACAGGGTCCGGGGAGCTGTTTTTT
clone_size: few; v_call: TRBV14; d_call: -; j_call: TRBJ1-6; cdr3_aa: CASSQRDTYNSPLHF; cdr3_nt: TGTGCCAGCAGCCAACGGGACACTTATAATTCACCCCTCCACTTT